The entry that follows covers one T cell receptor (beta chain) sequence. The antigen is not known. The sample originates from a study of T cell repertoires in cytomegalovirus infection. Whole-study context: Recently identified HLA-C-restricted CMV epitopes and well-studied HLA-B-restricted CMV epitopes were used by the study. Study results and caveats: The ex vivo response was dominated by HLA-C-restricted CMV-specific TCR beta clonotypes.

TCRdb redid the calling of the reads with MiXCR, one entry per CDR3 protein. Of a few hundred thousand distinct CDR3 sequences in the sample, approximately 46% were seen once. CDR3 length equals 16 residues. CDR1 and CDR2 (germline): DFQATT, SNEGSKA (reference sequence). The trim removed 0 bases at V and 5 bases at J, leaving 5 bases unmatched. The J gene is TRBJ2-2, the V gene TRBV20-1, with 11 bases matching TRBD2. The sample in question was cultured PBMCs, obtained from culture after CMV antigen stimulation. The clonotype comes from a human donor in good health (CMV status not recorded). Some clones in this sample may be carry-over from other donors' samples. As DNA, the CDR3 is TGCAGTGCTAGAGATCGGCTAGCGGGAGGTACCGGGGAGCTGTTTTTT. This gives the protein CSARDRLAGGTGELFF.